The TCR beta chain described here comes from a study of cytomegalovirus exposure and HLA in healthy donors. Whole-study context: About 85 million unique TCR sequences came from HLA-typed donors in an early release. Whole-study findings and limits: In a later analysis, at a false discovery rate of 0.05, under 20,000 TCR beta sequences were associated with HLA alleles. Most TCR sequences were rare, but some public TCRs occurred in many donors. Solely CMV serostatus was available to characterize immune exposure.

Details on this clone: Its antigen is still unknown.

The CDR3 sequence is 13 residues long. V gave up 2 bases and J gave up 10 bases, with 12 bases separating them. Germline V lookup: CDR1 SGHTA, CDR2 FQGTGA. It was with 60 Vbeta and 13 Jbeta primers that the PCR ran. Using immunoSEQ multiplex PCR, the repertoire was profiled, and TCRdb retains in-frame clones only, with some absent. The table shows more than 95,000 clones, with 72% occurring only once. This chain links TRBV7-3 with TRBJ2-1; a possible D gene is TRBD2 (6 bases). The sequence came from a man aged 25 to 45 in good health and CMV-seronegative. The specimen was PBMCs. The CDR3, as DNA: TGTGCCAGCAGCTTAGGGGGGTTGGGAGAGCAGTTCTTC. Its translation is CASSLGGLGEQFF.